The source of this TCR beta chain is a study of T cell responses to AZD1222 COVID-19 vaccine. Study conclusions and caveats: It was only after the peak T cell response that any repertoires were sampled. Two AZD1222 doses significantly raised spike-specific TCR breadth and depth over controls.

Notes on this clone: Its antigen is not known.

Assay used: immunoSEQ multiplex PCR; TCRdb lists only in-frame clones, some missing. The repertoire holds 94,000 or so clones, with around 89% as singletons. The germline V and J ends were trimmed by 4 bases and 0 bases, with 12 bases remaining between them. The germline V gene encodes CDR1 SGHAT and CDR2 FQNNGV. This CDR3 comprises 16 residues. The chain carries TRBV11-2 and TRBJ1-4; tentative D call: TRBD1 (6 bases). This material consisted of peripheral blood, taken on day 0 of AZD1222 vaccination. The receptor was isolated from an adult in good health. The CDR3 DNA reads TGTGCCAGCAGCTCGAACAGGGTTGCAACTAATGAAAAACTGTTTTTT. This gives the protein CASSSNRVATNEKLFF.